The sequence of this T cell receptor (beta chain) was determined in a study of Graves' ophthalmopathy and Graves' hyperthyroidism. Lactation, pregnancy, uncontrolled infections and other autoimmune diseases were all grounds for excluding patients. Germline V lookup: CDR1 MNHEY, CDR2 SVGAGI. Trimming took off 9 bases at V and 3 bases at J, with 12 bases between the two ends. The CDR3 length is 12 residues. Study-wide points: Blood contained most expanded thyroid clonotypes exceeding 0.001 frequency. Ophthalmopathy could be told apart from stable hyperthyroidism by a 13-signature model (around 90% sensitivity, 70% to 84% specificity).

The sample holds many counts of this clonotype. Its antigen is currently unknown. CDR3 regions of TCR beta were amplified from RNA transcripts. HTBI primers were used in a first-round RT-PCR, which preceded a second-round multiplex PCR. TCRdb called the multiplex PCR reads again in MiXCR, with one record for every CDR3 protein. The sample includes around 520,000 distinct CDR3 sequences, less than 40% seen only once; the top ten take roughly 4.5%. This TCR came from an adult man with Graves' hyperthyroidism. The sequenced sample consisted of peripheral blood or thyroid tissue (not recorded which). The genes are TRBV6-5 and TRBJ2-7; D might be TRBD2 (5 bases). CDR3 sequence (DNA): TGTGCCAGTACAAGCGGACGCTACGAGCAGTACTTC. This codes for CASTSGRYEQYF.